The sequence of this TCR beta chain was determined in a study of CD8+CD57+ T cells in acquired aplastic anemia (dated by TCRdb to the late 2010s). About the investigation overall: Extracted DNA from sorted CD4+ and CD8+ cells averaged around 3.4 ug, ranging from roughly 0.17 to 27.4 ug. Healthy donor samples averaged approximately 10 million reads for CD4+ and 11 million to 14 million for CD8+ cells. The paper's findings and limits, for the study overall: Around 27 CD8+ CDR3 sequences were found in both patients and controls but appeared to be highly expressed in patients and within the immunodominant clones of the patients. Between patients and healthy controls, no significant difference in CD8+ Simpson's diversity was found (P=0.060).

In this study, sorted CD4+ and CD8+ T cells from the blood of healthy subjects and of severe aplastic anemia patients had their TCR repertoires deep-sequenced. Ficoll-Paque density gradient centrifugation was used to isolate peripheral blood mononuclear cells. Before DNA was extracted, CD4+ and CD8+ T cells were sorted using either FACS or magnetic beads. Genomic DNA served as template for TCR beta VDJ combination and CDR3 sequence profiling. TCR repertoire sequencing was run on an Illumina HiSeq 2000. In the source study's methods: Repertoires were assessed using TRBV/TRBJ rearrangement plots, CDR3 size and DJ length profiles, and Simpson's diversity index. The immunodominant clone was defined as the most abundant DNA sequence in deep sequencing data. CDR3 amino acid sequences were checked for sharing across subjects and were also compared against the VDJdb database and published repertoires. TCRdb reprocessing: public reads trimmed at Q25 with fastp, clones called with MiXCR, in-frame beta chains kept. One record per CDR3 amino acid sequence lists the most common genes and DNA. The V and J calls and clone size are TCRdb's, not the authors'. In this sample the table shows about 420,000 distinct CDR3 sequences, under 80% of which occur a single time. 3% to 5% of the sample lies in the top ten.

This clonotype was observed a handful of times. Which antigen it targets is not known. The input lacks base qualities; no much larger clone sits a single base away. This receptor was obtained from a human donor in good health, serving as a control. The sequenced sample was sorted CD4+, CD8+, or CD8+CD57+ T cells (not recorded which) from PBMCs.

This receptor has the CDR3 CASSLRDRVYEQYF. The sequence in DNA is TGTGCCAGCAGCTTACGGGACAGGGTCTACGAGCAGTACTTC. Recombination connected TRBV7-8 to TRBJ2-7, with 9 bases matching TRBD1. The CDR1 and CDR2 encoded by the germline V gene are SGHVS and FQNEAQ. After removal of 2 bases from V and 3 bases from J, the junction retains 2 bases not matched to a gene. The CDR3 goes from the cysteine to the phenylalanine over 14 residues. Only the CDR3 part of the read is kept: 42 bases, read in frame from the first base.